Shown below are 5 T cell receptor beta chains from a single sample sequenced in a study of control samples from healthy donors and cancer patients. TCRdb's table, derived via immunoSEQ multiplex PCR, lists solely in-frame clones and lacks some. The sample carries around 100,000 clones, less than 90% recorded once. The sequenced material came from blood. These receptors all stem from a woman aged 50 to 60 in good health.

The chain joins TRBV12-3 or TRBV12-4 to TRBJ1-1; possibly TRBD1 for D (6 bases). Trimming shortened V by 1 base and J by 11 bases, and 14 bases separated the two germline ends. This CDR3 region has 13 residues. CDR3 DNA: TGTGCCAGCAGTTTAGTCGACGGGGGCGGGGCTTTCTTT. The encoded protein is CASSLVDGGGAFF.

The chain couples TRBV12-3 or TRBV12-4 to TRBJ2-2, with D possibly TRBD1 on 5 matching bases. V gave up 3 bases and J gave up 4 bases, with 6 bases separating them. This CDR3 spans 13 amino acids. CDR3 coding DNA: TGTGCCAGCAGTTTCAGGGTCACCGGGGAGCTGTTTTTT. Translating it yields CASSFRVTGELFF.

This clone occurred once. The chain carries TRBV9 and TRBJ2-1, with no clear D. This CDR3 is built from 12 residues. Germline lookup yields CDR1 SGDLS and CDR2 YYNGEE. Trimming took 1 base from V and 7 from J, leaving 6 bases between them. CDR3 bases: TGTGCCAGCAGCGTAATGGAGAATGAGCAGTTCTTC. Translation: CASSVMENEQFF.

The V call is TRBV14, the J call TRBJ2-7; D possibly corresponds to TRBD1 (6 bases). The CDR3 spans 13 residues. The germline V gene encodes CDR1 SGHDN and CDR2 FVKESK. Deletions cut 5 bases from V and 1 base from J, with 9 bases between. This CDR3 reads CASSTRGSYEQYV. CDR3 nucleotides: TGTGCCAGCAGCACCAGGGGATCCTACGAGCAGTACGTC.

This chain links TRBV20-1 with TRBJ1-2, with 7 bases aligning to TRBD1. The CDR3 extends over 13 amino acids. Per germline, CDR1 DFQATT and CDR2 SNEGSKA (reference sequence). V dropped 6 bases and J dropped 8; count of bases not matched to a gene: 12. CDR3 region: CSASYRQGLGYTF. The CDR3 DNA sequence: TGCAGTGCCAGTTACCGACAGGGTTTAGGCTACACCTTC.